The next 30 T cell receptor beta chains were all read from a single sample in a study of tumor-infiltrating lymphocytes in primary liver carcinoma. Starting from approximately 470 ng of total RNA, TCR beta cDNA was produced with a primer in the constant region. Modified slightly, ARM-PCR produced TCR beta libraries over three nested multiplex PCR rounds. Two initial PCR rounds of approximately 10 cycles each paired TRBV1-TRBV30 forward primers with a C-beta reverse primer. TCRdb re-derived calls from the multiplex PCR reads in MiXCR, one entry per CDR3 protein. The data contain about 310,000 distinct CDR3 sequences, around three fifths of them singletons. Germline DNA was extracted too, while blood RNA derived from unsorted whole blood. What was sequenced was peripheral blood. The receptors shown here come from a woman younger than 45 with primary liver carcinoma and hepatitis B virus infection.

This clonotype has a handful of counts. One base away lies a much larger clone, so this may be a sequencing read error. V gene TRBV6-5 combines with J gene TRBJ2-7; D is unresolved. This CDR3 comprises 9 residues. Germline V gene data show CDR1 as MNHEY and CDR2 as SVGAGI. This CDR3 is CAKPSQQHF. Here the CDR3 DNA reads TGTGCCAAACCTAGTCAGCAGCACTTC.

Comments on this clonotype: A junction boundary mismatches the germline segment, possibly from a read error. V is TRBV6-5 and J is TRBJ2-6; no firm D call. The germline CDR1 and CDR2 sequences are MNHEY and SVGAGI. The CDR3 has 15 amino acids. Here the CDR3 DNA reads TGTACCAGCAGTTACGGTAATAGCGGGGCCAACGTCCTGACTTTC. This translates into CTSSYGNSGANVLTF.

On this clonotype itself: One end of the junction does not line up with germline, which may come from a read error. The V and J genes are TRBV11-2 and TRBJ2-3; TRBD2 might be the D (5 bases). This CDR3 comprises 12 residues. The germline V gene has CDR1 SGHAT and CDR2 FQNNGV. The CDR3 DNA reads TGTGCCAGTAGCTCAGAGGGAGTCCGGCAGTATTTT. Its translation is CASSSEGVRQYF.

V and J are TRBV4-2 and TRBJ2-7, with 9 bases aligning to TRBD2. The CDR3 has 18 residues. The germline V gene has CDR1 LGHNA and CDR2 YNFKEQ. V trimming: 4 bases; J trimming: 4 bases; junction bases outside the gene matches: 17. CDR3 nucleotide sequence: TGTGCCAGCAGCCTCGAGGCTAGCGGGGCAGAGGGTACTTACGAGCAGTACTTC. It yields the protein CASSLEASGAEGTYEQYF.

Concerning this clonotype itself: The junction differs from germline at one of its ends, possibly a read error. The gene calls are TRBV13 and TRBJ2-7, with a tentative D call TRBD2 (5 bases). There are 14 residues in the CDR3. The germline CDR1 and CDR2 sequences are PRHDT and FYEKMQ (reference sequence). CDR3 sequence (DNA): TGTGCCAGCAGCTCTCGGGGTTACTCCTGCGAGCAGTACTTC. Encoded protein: CASSSRGYSCEQYF.

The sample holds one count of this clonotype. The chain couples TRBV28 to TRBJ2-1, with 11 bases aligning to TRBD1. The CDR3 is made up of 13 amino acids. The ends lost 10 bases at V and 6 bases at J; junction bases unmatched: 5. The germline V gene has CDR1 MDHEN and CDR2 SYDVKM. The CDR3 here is CATRGTGGNEQFF. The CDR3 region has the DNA TGTGCCACTCGGGGGACAGGGGGCAATGAGCAGTTCTTC.

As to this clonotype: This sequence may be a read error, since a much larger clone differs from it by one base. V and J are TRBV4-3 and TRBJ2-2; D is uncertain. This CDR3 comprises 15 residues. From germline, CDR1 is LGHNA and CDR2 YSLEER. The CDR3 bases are TGCGCCATCAGCCAAGTGGGAAGGGTTCGCGGGGAGCTGTTTTTT. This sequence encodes CAISQVGRVRGELFF.

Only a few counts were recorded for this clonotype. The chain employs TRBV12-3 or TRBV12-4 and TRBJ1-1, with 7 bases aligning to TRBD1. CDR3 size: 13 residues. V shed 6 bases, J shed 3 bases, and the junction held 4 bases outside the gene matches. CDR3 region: CASRKGQHTEAFF. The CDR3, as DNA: TGTGCCAGCAGGAAGGGACAGCACACTGAAGCTTTCTTT.

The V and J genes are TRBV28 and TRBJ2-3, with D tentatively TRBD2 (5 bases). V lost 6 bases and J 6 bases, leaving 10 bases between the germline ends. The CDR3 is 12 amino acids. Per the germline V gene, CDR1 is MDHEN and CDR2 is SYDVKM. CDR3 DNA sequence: TGTGCCAGCAGCCTCCAGCGGGATACGCAGTATTTT. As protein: CASSLQRDTQYF.

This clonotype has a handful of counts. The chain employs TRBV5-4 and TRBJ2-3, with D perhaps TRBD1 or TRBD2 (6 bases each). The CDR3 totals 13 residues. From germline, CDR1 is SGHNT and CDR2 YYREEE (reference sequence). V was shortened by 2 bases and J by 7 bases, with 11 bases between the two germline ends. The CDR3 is CASSFGGTNTQYF. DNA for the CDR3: TGTGCCAGCAGCTTCGGCGGGACAAATACGCAGTATTTT.

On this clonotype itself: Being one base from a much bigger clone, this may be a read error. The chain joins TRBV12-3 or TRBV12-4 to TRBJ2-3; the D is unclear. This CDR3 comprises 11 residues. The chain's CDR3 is CTSSVKGTQYF. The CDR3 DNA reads TGTACCAGCAGTGTGAAGGGTACGCAGTATTTT.

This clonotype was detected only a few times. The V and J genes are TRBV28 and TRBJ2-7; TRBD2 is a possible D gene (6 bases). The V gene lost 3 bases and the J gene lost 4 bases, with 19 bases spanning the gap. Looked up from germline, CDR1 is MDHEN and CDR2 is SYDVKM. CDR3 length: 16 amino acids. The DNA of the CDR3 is TGTGCCAGCAGTTTGGAACTAGCTGGAGTCGGTTACGAGCAGTACTTC. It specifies CASSLELAGVGYEQYF.

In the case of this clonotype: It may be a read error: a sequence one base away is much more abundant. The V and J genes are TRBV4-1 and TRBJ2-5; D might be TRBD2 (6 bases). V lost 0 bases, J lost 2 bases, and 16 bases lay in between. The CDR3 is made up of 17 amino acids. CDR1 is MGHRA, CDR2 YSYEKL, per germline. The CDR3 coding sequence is TGCGCCAGCAGCCAAGATCGTCGCGGGAACCAACAAGAGACCCAGTACTTC. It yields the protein CASSQDRRGNQQETQYF.

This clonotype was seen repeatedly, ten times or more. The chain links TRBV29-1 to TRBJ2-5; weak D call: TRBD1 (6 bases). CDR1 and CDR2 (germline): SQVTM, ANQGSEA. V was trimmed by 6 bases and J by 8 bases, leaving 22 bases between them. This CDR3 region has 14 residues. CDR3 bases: TGCAGCGTCCCCAAAGCGGCAGGGGATTTCACCCAGTACTTC. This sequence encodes CSVPKAAGDFTQYF. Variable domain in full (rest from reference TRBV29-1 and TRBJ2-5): SAVISQKPSRDICQRGTSLTIQCQVDSQVTMMFWYRQQPGQSLTLIATANQGSEATYESGFVIDKFPISRPNLTFSTLTVSNMSPEDSSIYLCSVPKAAGDFTQYFGPGTRLLVL.

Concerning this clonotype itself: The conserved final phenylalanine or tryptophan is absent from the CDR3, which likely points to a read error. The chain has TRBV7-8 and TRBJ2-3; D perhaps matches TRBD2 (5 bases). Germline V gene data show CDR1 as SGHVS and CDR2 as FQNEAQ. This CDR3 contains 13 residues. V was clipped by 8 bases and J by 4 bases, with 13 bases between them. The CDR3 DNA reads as TGTGCCAGCGGCTCACTAGTATCAGATACGCAGTATTTA. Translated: CASGSLVSDTQYL.

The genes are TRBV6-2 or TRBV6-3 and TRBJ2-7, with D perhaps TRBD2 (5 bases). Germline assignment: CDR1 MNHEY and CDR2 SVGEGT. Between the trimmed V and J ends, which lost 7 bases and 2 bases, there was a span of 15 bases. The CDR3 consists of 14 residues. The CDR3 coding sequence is TGTGCCAGCACCGACCTTGGAGGCCCCTACGAGCAGTACTTC. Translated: CASTDLGGPYEQYF.

CDR3 DNA sequence: TGTGCCAGCAGCCTAGGATTAGGGTTGACAACGGGAGGCCACACCTTC. Translating it yields CASSLGLGLTTGGHTF. The chain recombines TRBV11-2 with TRBJ1-2, with D uncertain. The CDR3 sequence is 16 residues long. The germline V and J ends were trimmed by 5 bases and 12 bases, with 28 bases remaining between them. The germline V gene encodes CDR1 SGHAT and CDR2 FQNNGV.

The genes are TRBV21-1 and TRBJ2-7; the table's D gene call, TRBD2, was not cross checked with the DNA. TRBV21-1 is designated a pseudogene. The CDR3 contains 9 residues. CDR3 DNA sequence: TGTGCCAGCAGCCCTAGTGGGAACTTC. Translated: CASSPSGNF.

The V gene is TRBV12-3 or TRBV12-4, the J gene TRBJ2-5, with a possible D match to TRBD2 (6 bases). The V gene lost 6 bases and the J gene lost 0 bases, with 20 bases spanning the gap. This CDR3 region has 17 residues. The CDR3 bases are TGTGCCAGCAGCCCGCCCCTTAGCGGCAGAAACCAAGAGACCCAGTACTTC. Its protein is CASSPPLSGRNQETQYF.

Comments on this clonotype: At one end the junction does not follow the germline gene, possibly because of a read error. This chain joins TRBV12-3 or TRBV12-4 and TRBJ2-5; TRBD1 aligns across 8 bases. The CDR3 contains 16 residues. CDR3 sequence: CATSFRTGGTRETQYF. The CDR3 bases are TGTGCCACCAGTTTTCGTACAGGGGGAACACGAGAGACCCAGTACTTC.

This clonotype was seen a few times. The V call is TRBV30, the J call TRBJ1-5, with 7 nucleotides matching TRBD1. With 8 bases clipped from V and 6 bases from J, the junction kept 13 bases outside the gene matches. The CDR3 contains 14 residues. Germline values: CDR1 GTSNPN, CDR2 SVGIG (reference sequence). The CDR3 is CALGQPNKLQPQHF. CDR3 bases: TGTGCCCTGGGACAGCCTAATAAGCTTCAGCCCCAGCATTTT.

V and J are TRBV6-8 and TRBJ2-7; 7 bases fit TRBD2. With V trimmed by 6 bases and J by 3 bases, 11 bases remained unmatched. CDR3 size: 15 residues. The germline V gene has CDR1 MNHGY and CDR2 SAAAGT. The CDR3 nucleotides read TGTGCCAGCAGCCTTGGGCGGGAGTGGGGCTACGAGCAGTACTTC. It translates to CASSLGREWGYEQYF.

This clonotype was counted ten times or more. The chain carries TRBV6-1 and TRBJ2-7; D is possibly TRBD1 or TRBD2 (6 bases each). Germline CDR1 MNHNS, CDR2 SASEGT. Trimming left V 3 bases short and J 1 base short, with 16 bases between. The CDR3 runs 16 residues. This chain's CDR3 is CASSDISWGASYEQYF. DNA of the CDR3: TGTGCCAGCAGTGATATCTCGTGGGGGGCTTCCTACGAGCAGTACTTC.

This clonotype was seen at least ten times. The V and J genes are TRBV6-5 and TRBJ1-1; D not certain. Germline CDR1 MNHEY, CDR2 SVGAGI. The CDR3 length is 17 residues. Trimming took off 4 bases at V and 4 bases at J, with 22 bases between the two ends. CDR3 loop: CASSSDPRRGSSTEAFF. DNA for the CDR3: TGTGCCAGCAGTTCCGACCCTCGGCGGGGATCGAGCACTGAAGCTTTCTTT.

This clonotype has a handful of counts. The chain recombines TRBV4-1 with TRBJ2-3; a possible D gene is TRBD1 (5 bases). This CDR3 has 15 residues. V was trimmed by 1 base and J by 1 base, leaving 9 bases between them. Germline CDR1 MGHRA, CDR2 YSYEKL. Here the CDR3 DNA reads TGCGCCAGCAGCCAAGCTGGGGCGCGCACAGATACGCAGTATTTT. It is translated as CASSQAGARTDTQYF.

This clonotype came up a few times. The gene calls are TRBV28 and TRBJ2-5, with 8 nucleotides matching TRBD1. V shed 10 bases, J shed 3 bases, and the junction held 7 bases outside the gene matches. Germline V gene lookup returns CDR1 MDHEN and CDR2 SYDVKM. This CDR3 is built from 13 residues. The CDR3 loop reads CATTDRVKETQYF. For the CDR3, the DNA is TGTGCCACCACGGACAGGGTAAAAGAGACCCAGTACTTC.

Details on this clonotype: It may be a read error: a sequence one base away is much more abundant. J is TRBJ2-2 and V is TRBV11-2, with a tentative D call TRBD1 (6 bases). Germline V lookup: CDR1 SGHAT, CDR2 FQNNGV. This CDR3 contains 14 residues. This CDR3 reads CVSSQPQGTGELFF. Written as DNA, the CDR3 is TGTGTCAGCAGCCAACCTCAGGGGACCGGGGAGCTGTTTTTT.

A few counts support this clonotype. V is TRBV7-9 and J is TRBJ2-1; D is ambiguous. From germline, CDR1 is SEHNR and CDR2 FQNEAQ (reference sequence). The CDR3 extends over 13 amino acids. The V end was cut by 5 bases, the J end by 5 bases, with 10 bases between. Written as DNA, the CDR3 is TGTGCCAGCAGCAGCCGTAAGGACAATGAGCAGTTCTTC. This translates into CASSSRKDNEQFF.

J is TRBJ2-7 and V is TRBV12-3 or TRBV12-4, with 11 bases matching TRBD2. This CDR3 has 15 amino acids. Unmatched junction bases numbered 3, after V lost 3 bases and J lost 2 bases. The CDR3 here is CASSFLAGGTYEQYF. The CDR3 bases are TGTGCCAGCAGTTTTCTAGCGGGAGGCACCTACGAGCAGTACTTC.

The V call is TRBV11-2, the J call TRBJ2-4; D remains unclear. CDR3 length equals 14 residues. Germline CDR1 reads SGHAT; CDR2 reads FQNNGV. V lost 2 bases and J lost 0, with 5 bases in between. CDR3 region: CASSLLSAKNIQYF. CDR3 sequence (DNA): TGTGCCAGCAGCTTATTGTCAGCCAAAAACATTCAGTACTTC.